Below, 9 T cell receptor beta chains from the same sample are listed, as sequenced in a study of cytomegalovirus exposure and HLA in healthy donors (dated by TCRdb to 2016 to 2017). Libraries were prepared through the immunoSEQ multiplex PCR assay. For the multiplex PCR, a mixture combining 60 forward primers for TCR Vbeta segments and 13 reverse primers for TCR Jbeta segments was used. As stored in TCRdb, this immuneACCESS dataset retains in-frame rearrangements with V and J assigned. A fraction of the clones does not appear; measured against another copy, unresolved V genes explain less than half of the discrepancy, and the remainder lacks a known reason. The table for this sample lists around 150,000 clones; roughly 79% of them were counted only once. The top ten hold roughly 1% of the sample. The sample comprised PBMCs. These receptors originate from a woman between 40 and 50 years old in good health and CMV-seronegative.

The CDR3 is CASSPDGTGVETQYF. CDR3 bases: TGTGCCAGCAGCCCGGATGGGACTGGGGTCGAGACCCAGTACTTC. The chain is built from TRBV5-4 and TRBJ2-5, with a possible D match to TRBD2 (6 bases). Trimming pared 4 bases from V and 5 bases from J, leaving 18 bases between. Germline-derived CDR1 and CDR2 are SGHNT and YYREEE (reference sequence). The CDR3 covers 15 residues.

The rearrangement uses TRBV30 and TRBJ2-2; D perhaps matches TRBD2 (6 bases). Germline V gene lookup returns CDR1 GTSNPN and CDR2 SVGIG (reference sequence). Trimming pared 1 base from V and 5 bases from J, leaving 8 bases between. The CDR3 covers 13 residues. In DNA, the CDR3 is TGTGCCTGGAGTGACCGGGGGACCGGGGAGCTGTTTTTT. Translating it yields CAWSDRGTGELFF.

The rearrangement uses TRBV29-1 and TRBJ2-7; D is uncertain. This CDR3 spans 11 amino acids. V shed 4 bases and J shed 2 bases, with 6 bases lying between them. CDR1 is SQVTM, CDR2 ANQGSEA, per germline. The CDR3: CSVGATYEQYF. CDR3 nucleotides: TGCAGCGTTGGAGCTACCTACGAGCAGTACTTC.

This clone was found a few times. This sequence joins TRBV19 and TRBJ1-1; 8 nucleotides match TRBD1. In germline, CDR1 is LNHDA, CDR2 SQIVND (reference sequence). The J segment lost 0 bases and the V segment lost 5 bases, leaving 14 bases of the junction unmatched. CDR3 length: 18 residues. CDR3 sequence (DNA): TGTGCCAGTAGTTCCTCGAGAACCGGGACAGGCCTGAACACTGAAGCTTTCTTT. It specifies CASSSSRTGTGLNTEAFF.

CDR3 nucleotide sequence: TGTGCCAGCAGCTTGACGGTGAACACTGAAGCTTTCTTT. Its protein product is CASSLTVNTEAFF. V usage is TRBV5-4 and J usage is TRBJ1-1; D gene uncertain. This CDR3 spans 13 amino acids. Germline loops: CDR1 SGHNT, CDR2 YYREEE (reference sequence). V shed 1 base and J shed 0 bases, with 4 bases lying between them. Filled out from reference TRBV5-4 and TRBJ1-1, the complete variable domain reads ETGVTQSPTHLIKTRGQQVTLRCSSQSGHNTVSWYQQALGQGPQFIFQYYREEENGRGNFPPRFSGLQFPNYSSELNVNALELDDSALYLCASSLTVNTEAFFGQGTRLTVV.

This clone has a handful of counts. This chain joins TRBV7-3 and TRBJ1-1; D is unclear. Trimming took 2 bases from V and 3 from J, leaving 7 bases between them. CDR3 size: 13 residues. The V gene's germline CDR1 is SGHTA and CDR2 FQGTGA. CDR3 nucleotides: TGTGCCAGCAGCTTATCTCAGGACACTGAAGCTTTCTTT. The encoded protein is CASSLSQDTEAFF.

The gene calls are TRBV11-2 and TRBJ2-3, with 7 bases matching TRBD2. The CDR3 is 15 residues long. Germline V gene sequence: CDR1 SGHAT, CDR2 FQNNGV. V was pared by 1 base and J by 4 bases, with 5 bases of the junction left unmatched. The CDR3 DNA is TGTGCCAGCAGCTTAGCGGGAGGAGGCGCAGATACGCAGTATTTT. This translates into CASSLAGGGADTQYF.

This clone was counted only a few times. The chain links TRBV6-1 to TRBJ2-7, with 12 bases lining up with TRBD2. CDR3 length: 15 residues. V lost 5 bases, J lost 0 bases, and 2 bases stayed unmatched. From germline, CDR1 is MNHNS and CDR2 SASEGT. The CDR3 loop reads CASSPTSGSSYEQYF. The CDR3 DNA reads TGTGCCAGCAGTCCGACTAGCGGGAGCTCCTACGAGCAGTACTTC.

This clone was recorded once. CDR3 sequence: CASSEALGPSYGYTF. The CDR3 bases are TGTGCCAGCAGTGAAGCGCTAGGTCCGTCCTATGGCTACACCTTC. The chain carries TRBV6-1 and TRBJ1-2, with D hard to call. CDR3 length equals 15 residues. The V end was cut by 0 bases, the J end by 4 bases, with 12 bases between. Germline V gene sequence: CDR1 MNHNS, CDR2 SASEGT.